These 30 T cell receptor beta chains came from one sample sequenced in a study of STAT5B mutations in CD4+ large granular lymphocyte leukemia. Sequencing used immunoSEQ multiplex PCR; TCRdb keeps in-frame clones, though not all of them. The table lists some 34,000 clones, roughly 81% of them singletons. The sample consisted of CD4+ T cells from blood buffy coats. Source of these receptors: a human donor in good health.

The rearrangement joins TRBV27 to TRBJ1-2; 9 bases are a match to TRBD1. Per germline, CDR1 MNHEY and CDR2 SMNVEV (reference sequence). The CDR3 is made up of 14 amino acids. J was trimmed by 4 bases and V by 5 bases; bases with no gene match: 5. This CDR3 is CASSPNRGPYGYTF. For the CDR3, the DNA is TGTGCCAGCAGTCCAAACAGGGGGCCCTATGGCTACACCTTC.

The V gene is TRBV6-9, the J gene TRBJ2-3, with 9 bases that match TRBD2. Germline-derived CDR1 and CDR2 are MNHGY and SVAAGI. The CDR3 sequence is 18 residues long. V dropped 4 bases and J dropped 2; count of bases not matched to a gene: 13. The CDR3 loop reads CASSSCIGLAGFTDTQYF. In DNA form, the CDR3 reads TGTGCCAGCAGTTCGTGTATAGGCCTAGCGGGATTCACAGATACGCAGTATTTT.

The V and J genes are TRBV4-1 and TRBJ2-7; 7 bases line up with TRBD2. The V and J ends lost 2 bases and 6 bases, in that order; junction bases with no gene match: 13. Germline V gene lookup returns CDR1 MGHRA and CDR2 YSYEKL. This CDR3 is built from 16 residues. The DNA of the CDR3 is TGCGCCAGCAGCCAAAGGTTCAGCGGGACTAATGTCGAGCAGTACTTC. This codes for CASSQRFSGTNVEQYF.

V gene TRBV6-5 combines with J gene TRBJ1-3; TRBD1 is a possible D gene (6 bases). V shed 4 bases and J shed 3 bases, with 10 bases lying between them. The CDR3 is 14 amino acids. Germline CDR1 reads MNHEY; CDR2 reads SVGAGI. In nucleotides, the CDR3 is TGTGCCAGCAGTTTACCAGGGGTTGGAAACACCATATATTTT. It translates to CASSLPGVGNTIYF.

This chain joins TRBV28 and TRBJ2-3; no definite D call. Germline V lookup: CDR1 MDHEN, CDR2 SYDVKM. With 5 bases removed from V and 0 bases from J, the gap between germline ends came to 6 bases. The CDR3 is 13 residues long. In DNA form, the CDR3 reads TGTGCCAGCAGTCGGTCGAGCACAGATACGCAGTATTTT. This sequence encodes CASSRSSTDTQYF.

This clone was counted a few times. The chain combines TRBV19 with TRBJ2-2; 7 bases are shared with TRBD2. V lost 6 bases, J lost 5 bases, and 9 bases stayed unmatched. Looked up from germline, CDR1 is LNHDA and CDR2 is SQIVND (reference sequence). This CDR3 contains 15 residues. The CDR3 DNA reads as TGTGCCAGTAGCCCTGGACTAGGTGGTACCGGGGAGCTGTTTTTT. It yields the protein CASSPGLGGTGELFF.

This clone was found once. The chain couples TRBV6-6 to TRBJ1-3; no definite D call. This CDR3 contains 15 residues. V lost 2 bases to trimming and J lost 2 bases, with 10 bases between them. Germline lookup yields CDR1 MNHNY and CDR2 SVGAGI (reference sequence). The CDR3 DNA sequence: TGTGCCAGCAGTTACGTGGGAATAGCTGGAAACACCATATATTTT. Translation: CASSYVGIAGNTIYF.

The chain joins TRBV7-9 to TRBJ2-1, with TRBD1 as a possible D gene (5 bases). Germline V CDR1 and CDR2: SEHNR, FQNEAQ (reference sequence). CDR3 length equals 13 residues. With 0 bases removed from V and 7 bases from J, the gap between germline ends came to 7 bases. CDR3 loop: CASSLAGANEQFF. Here the CDR3 DNA reads TGTGCCAGCAGCTTAGCAGGGGCTAATGAGCAGTTCTTC.

The chain joins TRBV2 to TRBJ2-3, with D possibly matching TRBD2 (6 bases). The V gene's germline CDR1 is SNHLY and CDR2 FYNNEI. CDR3 length: 14 amino acids. With 1 base removed from V and 5 bases from J, the gap between germline ends came to 10 bases. CDR3 loop: CASSEGGTLDTQYF. In DNA, the CDR3 is TGTGCCAGCAGTGAAGGGGGGACTTTAGATACGCAGTATTTT.

This chain joins TRBV4-3 and TRBJ1-3, with 9 positions matching TRBD1. Trimming took 0 bases from V and 2 from J; bases not matched to a gene: 8. This CDR3 is built from 18 residues. Germline CDR1 reads LGHNA; CDR2 reads YSLEER. The CDR3 region has the DNA TGCGCCAGCAGCCAAGATGGATACAGGGGGCTCGCTGGAAACACCATATATTTT. Amino acid sequence: CASSQDGYRGLAGNTIYF.

This clone appeared once. The gene calls are TRBV28 and TRBJ2-7; the D is unclear. From germline, CDR1 is MDHEN and CDR2 SYDVKM. V gave up 5 bases and J gave up 2 bases, with 4 bases separating them. The CDR3 sequence is 11 residues long. The CDR3 sequence is CASSVTYEQYF. The DNA of the CDR3 is TGTGCCAGCAGTGTAACCTACGAGCAGTACTTC.

V is TRBV29-1 and J is TRBJ2-5, with 13 bases lining up with TRBD2. The CDR3 contains 13 residues. The J segment lost 7 bases and the V segment lost 7 bases, leaving 6 bases of the junction unmatched. Germline-derived CDR1 and CDR2 are SQVTM and ANQGSEA. In nucleotides, the CDR3 is TGCAGCGACCTTACTAGCGGGGGGGCGACCCAGTACTTC. This sequence encodes CSDLTSGGATQYF. Filled out from reference TRBV29-1 and TRBJ2-5, the complete variable domain reads SAVISQKPSRDICQRGTSLTIQCQVDSQVTMMFWYRQQPGQSLTLIATANQGSEATYESGFVIDKFPISRPNLTFSTLTVSNMSPEDSSIYLCSDLTSGGATQYFGPGTRLLVL.

The chain combines TRBV28 with TRBJ1-2; 8 bases fit TRBD1. Germline V lookup: CDR1 MDHEN, CDR2 SYDVKM. CDR3 length: 13 amino acids. Trimming cost V 6 bases and J 5 bases; bases outside gene matches: 5. The CDR3, as DNA: TGTGCCAGCAGGTGGGGACAGGAGTATGGCTACACCTTC. Translated: CASRWGQEYGYTF.

The rearrangement uses TRBV7-6 and TRBJ2-7; possible D gene TRBD2, 6 bases. The germline V gene encodes CDR1 SGHVS and CDR2 FNYEAQ. V lost 2 bases, J lost 0 bases, and 8 bases lay in between. This CDR3 is built from 14 residues. CDR3 sequence (DNA): TGTGCCAGCAGCTTATCGCGGGGCTCCTACGAGCAGTACTTC. This encodes CASSLSRGSYEQYF.

The V call is TRBV6-1, the J call TRBJ2-1; D is undetermined. The CDR3 totals 12 residues. Trimming took off 5 bases at V and 4 bases at J, with 6 bases between the two ends. Germline assignment: CDR1 MNHNS and CDR2 SASEGT. CDR3 DNA sequence: TGTGCCAGCAGTAAGAATTACAATGAGCAGTTCTTC. Encoded protein: CASSKNYNEQFF.

V gene TRBV15 combines with J gene TRBJ2-4; 11 bases map to TRBD1. CDR1 LNHNV and CDR2 YYDKDF come from the germline V gene (reference sequence). The V and J ends lost 3 bases and 6 bases, in that order; junction bases with no gene match: 1. The CDR3 is 14 amino acids. The CDR3 loop is CATSRGQGGNIQYF. The CDR3 DNA reads as TGTGCCACCAGCAGGGGACAGGGGGGAAACATTCAGTACTTC.

V and J are TRBV6-1 and TRBJ2-1; D not resolved. V was clipped by 1 base and J by 7 bases, with 8 bases between them. The CDR3 is 13 residues long. The germline V gene encodes CDR1 MNHNS and CDR2 SASEGT. The CDR3 DNA is TGTGCCAGCAGTGAAGGTCTTCCAAATGAGCAGTTCTTC. Its protein product is CASSEGLPNEQFF.

This clone was observed a few times. The gene calls are TRBV7-9 and TRBJ1-2, with TRBD1 matching 11 bases. With 4 bases clipped from V and 12 bases from J, the junction kept 7 bases outside the gene matches. The CDR3 spans 13 residues. Germline V lookup: CDR1 SEHNR, CDR2 FQNEAQ (reference sequence). The CDR3 sequence is CASSWRDRGLNTF. CDR3 bases: TGTGCCAGCAGCTGGCGGGACAGGGGGTTGAACACCTTC.

CDR3 nucleotides: TGTGCCAGCAGAGGGGAGTGGGCCGGGGAGCTGTTTTTT. Residues: CASRGEWAGELFF. The genes are TRBV2 and TRBJ2-2, with D possibly called TRBD1 or TRBD2 (5 bases each). Germline CDR1 is SNHLY and CDR2 is FYNNEI. This CDR3 has 13 residues. Trimming left V 6 bases short and J 6 bases short, with 11 bases between.

The chain has TRBV20-1 and TRBJ2-7; no definite D call. Germline lookup yields CDR1 DFQATT and CDR2 SNEGSKA (reference sequence). CDR3 length: 11 residues. Trimming left V 6 bases short and J 5 bases short, with 11 bases between. The CDR3 loop reads CSAPSADEQYF. Here the CDR3 DNA reads TGCAGTGCCCCCTCGGCCGACGAGCAGTACTTC.

The chain recombines TRBV25-1 with TRBJ2-7; TRBD1 might be the D (5 bases). The V end lost 1 base, the J end lost 1 base, and 14 bases lay between the germline ends. The CDR3 runs to 16 residues. The germline V gene encodes CDR1 MGHDK and CDR2 SYGVNS. CDR3 coding DNA: TGTGCCAGCAGTGAATTCCCAGGGAAGGGGTCCTACGAGCAGTACTTC. It yields the protein CASSEFPGKGSYEQYF.

Here the CDR3 reads CASRTDRDSHQPQHF. The CDR3 DNA sequence: TGTGCCAGTAGAACCGACAGGGACTCACATCAGCCCCAGCATTTT. J is TRBJ1-5 and V is TRBV19, with TRBD1 matching 7 bases. With V trimmed by 6 bases and J by 5 bases, 10 bases remained unmatched. The CDR3 contains 15 residues. Germline V gene data show CDR1 as LNHDA and CDR2 as SQIVND (reference sequence).

The chain couples TRBV15 to TRBJ1-1; D is possibly TRBD1 (5 bases). The CDR3 extends over 13 amino acids. The V end lost 9 bases, the J end lost 1 base, and 12 bases lay between the germline ends. In germline, CDR1 is LNHNV, CDR2 YYDKDF (reference sequence). The CDR3 is CATSRTSNTEAFF. The CDR3 DNA sequence: TGTGCCACGTCTAGGACATCGAACACTGAAGCTTTCTTT.

The rearrangement links TRBV7-3 to TRBJ2-1; D unresolved. The germline V gene has CDR1 SGHTA and CDR2 FQGTGA. The CDR3 runs to 15 residues. Trimming cost V 1 base and J 0 bases, with 7 bases left between them. The CDR3 DNA reads TGTGCCAGCAGCTTAAACTGGGGCTCCTACAATGAGCAGTTCTTC. This translates into CASSLNWGSYNEQFF.

The rearrangement links TRBV28 to TRBJ1-1, with 8 bases aligning to TRBD1. The germline gives CDR1 MDHEN, CDR2 SYDVKM. The CDR3 totals 17 residues. With V trimmed by 5 bases and J by 6 bases, 17 bases remained unmatched. The CDR3 bases are TGTGCCAGCAGTACCCGACAGGGGACGCTAGGGAGCTCTGAAGCTTTCTTT. Translating gives CASSTRQGTLGSSEAFF. The variable domain in full, with the rest retrieved from reference TRBV28 and TRBJ1-1, is DVKVTQSSRYLVKRTGEKVFLECVQDMDHENMFWYRQDPGLGLRLIYFSYDVKMKEKGDIPEGYSVSREKKERFSLILESASTNQTSMYLCASSTRQGTLGSSEAFFGQGTRLTVV.

This clone was recorded once. The chain couples TRBV2 to TRBJ1-2; tentative D call: TRBD1 (5 bases). The CDR3 runs 13 residues. Deletions cut 4 bases from V and 4 bases from J, with 10 bases between. Germline V CDR1 and CDR2: SNHLY, FYNNEI. The CDR3 sequence is CASSVGDPYGYTF. CDR3 coding DNA: TGTGCCAGCAGTGTGGGGGACCCCTATGGCTACACCTTC.

As to this clone: The junction does not match germline at one end; this may be a read error. DNA for the CDR3: TGTGCCAGCAGCCGAGGGAGGACTAGCGTCTCCGACGAGCAGTACTTC. Protein product: CASSRGRTSVSDEQYF. The V gene is TRBV9, the J gene TRBJ2-7; 9 positions agree with TRBD2. Looked up from germline, CDR1 is SGDLS and CDR2 is YYNGEE. The CDR3 has 16 amino acids.

The chain joins TRBV7-9 to TRBJ2-1, with 13 nucleotides matching TRBD2. Germline CDR1 and CDR2: SEHNR and FQNEAQ (reference sequence). The trim removed 5 bases at V and 10 bases at J, leaving 11 bases unmatched. CDR3 length: 16 amino acids. The CDR3: CASSPYGLAGVREQFF. The DNA of the CDR3 is TGTGCCAGCAGCCCTTATGGACTAGCGGGAGTTCGGGAGCAGTTCTTC.

J is TRBJ2-5 and V is TRBV18; TRBD1 aligns across 9 bases. The V segment lost 1 base and the J segment 6 bases; nucleotides outside the gene matches: 6. Germline V gene data show CDR1 as KGHSH and CDR2 as LQKENI. The CDR3 is made up of 15 amino acids. CDR3 DNA: TGTGCCAGCTCACCACTGGGACAGGGAGGGAAGACCCAGTACTTC. Translating gives CASSPLGQGGKTQYF.

The rearrangement joins TRBV6-1 to TRBJ2-7; 12 nucleotides agree with TRBD2. Per germline, CDR1 MNHNS and CDR2 SASEGT. This CDR3 has 15 amino acids. Trimming at V came to 10 bases and at J to 0 bases, leaving 7 bases not matched to a gene. The CDR3 loop is CAITGLAGISYEQYF. For the CDR3, the DNA is TGTGCCATAACAGGACTAGCGGGAATCTCCTACGAGCAGTACTTC.